The table lists the clone carrying this T cell receptor (beta chain) with a few counts. Its target is unknown. The length of the CDR3 is 16 residues. V lost 3 bases to trimming and J lost 4 bases; unmatched junction nucleotides: 6. Germline assignment: CDR1 LGHNA and CDR2 YSLEER. This sample was included in a study of T-cell reconstitution after alpha-beta-depleted transplantation in children. The study's findings and limits: T-cell counts and diversity at one year post-transplant came mainly from newly produced T cells. At around two months after transplant, the alpha-beta T cells were reportedly derived from several hundred expanded clones that came from non-depleted graft cells. Some patients showed high day-60 TCRbeta diversity, which derived from surviving recipient T cells and thymic progenitors.

Unique molecular identifiers tagged the TCRbeta library. TCRdb reprocessed the PCR reads with MiXCR, giving one entry per CDR3 protein. This table holds about 350,000 distinct CDR3 sequences, 15% to 20% found once. V and J are TRBV4-3 and TRBJ2-3, with 11 positions matching TRBD1. The specimen comprised PBMCs, mostly from graft donor cells, sampled 360 days after TCRalphabeta/CD19-depleted stem cell transplant. The sequence was collected from a male patient between 2 and 9 years old who had a stem cell transplant for acute lymphoblastic leukemia, so the T cells may come from the graft donor. CDR3 DNA: TGCGCCAGCAGCCAGAGGACAGGGGGCTCGCCAGATACGCAGTATTTT. This translates into CASSQRTGGSPDTQYF.